These T cell receptor beta chains were read from a single sample in a study of radiotherapy plus CTLA-4 blockade in lung cancer. Sequencing was performed with immunoSEQ multiplex PCR; in TCRdb, only in-frame clones are kept and a portion is missing. The table includes around 70,000 clones, about four fifths detected once. This sample comprised peripheral blood, obtained from a patient treated with radiotherapy plus ipilimumab. Source of these receptors: a human donor with non-small cell lung cancer who had a partial response to radiotherapy plus ipilimumab. The CDR3 runs from the conserved cysteine through the conserved F or W. The D gene is left open where the match is weak. Clone sizes are given selectively: once, few, many, or a class where the clone is expanded.

j_gene,abundance,v_gene,d_gene,CDR3nt,CDR3aa
TRBJ2-2,-,TRBV21-1,-,TGTGCCAGCAGCAGATTACCCGTGTCAGGGAGGGCGAACACCGGGGAGCTGTTTTTT,CASSRLPVSGRANTGELFF
TRBJ2-1,-,TRBV5-4,TRBD1,TGTGCCAGCAACCGGGACAGGGGGGATGAGCAGTTCTTC,CASNRDRGDEQFF
TRBJ2-3,-,TRBV5-1,-,TGCGCCAGCAGCTCCTCAGGGGCCCTTACAGATACGCAGTATTTT,CASSSSGALTDTQYF
TRBJ2-5,-,TRBV9,-,TGTGCCAGCAGCGTAGCCCCAAACCTCGTGGGCGAGACCCAGTACTTC,CASSVAPNLVGETQYF
TRBJ2-7,once,TRBV28,TRBD2,TGTGCCAGCAGTTTATCCGGGACTAGCCCTACCTACGAGCAGTACTTC,CASSLSGTSPTYEQYF
TRBJ1-1,-,TRBV5-6,TRBD1,TGTGCCAGCAGCTTCGAGGGACAGGGGATCCCGAACACTGAAGCTTTCTTT,CASSFEGQGIPNTEAFF
TRBJ2-7,-,TRBV28,TRBD1,TGTGCCAGCAGTTCCACCTCGAAGGGGGCCCCGGACTTC,CASSSTSKGAPDF
TRBJ2-5,-,TRBV18,-,TGTGCCAGCTCACCGTTCGTTAAACAAGAGACCCAGTACTTC,CASSPFVKQETQYF
TRBJ1-5,-,TRBV7-9,TRBD1,TGTGCCAGCAGCACGGGACAGGGGGGCAATCAGCCCCAGCATTTT,CASSTGQGGNQPQHF
TRBJ1-1,-,TRBV11-2,TRBD1,TGTGCCAGCAGTAGGACAGGGAACACTGAAGCTTTCTTT,CASSRTGNTEAFF
TRBJ1-4,once,TRBV19,TRBD1,TGTGCCAGTTCTCCGGGACAGGGGGCGCAAAAACTGTTTTTT,CASSPGQGAQKLFF
TRBJ2-2,-,TRBV6-5,-,TGTGCCACCCGACGGACACAGAACACCGGGGAGCTGTTTTTT,CATRRTQNTGELFF
TRBJ2-1,-,TRBV7-3,-,TGTGCCAGCAGTTTGGGGACTCTAGGGGATGAGCAGTTCTTC,CASSLGTLGDEQFF
TRBJ2-5,-,TRBV27,TRBD2,TGTGCCAGCAGTCCCCCCGCTAGCGGGAGTTTAGAGACCCAGTACTTC,CASSPPASGSLETQYF
TRBJ2-4,-,TRBV5-4,TRBD1,TGTGCCAGCAGCTCCGGGACAGGGTTAGCCAAAAACATTCAGTACTTC,CASSSGTGLAKNIQYF
TRBJ1-1,-,TRBV2,TRBD1,TGTGCCAGCAAGGGACAGGCGAACACTGAAGCTTTCTTT,CASKGQANTEAFF
TRBJ2-7,-,TRBV5-4,TRBD2,TGTGCCAGCAGCTTAAGCGGGGCGGCCTACGAGCAGTACTTC,CASSLSGAAYEQYF
TRBJ2-2,-,TRBV18,-,TGTGCCAGCTCACTTTTCCGAGGGCCCGACACCGGGGAGCTGTTTTTT,CASSLFRGPDTGELFF
TRBJ1-2,-,TRBV6-5,-,TGTGCCAGCAGCCCCATGACAGACGGATATGGCTACACCTTC,CASSPMTDGYGYTF
TRBJ1-1,few,TRBV6-5,-,TGTGCCAGCAGGAACAGGGAAACTGGGGGCACTGAAGCTTTCTTT,CASRNRETGGTEAFF
TRBJ2-7,-,TRBV27,-,TGTGCCAGCAGTCCTAGGGACACTCCGTACCAGTACTTC,CASSPRDTPYQYF
TRBJ2-1,-,TRBV5-6,-,TGTGCCAGCAGCCTATCGATGAATGAGCAGTTCTTC,CASSLSMNEQFF
TRBJ2-7,-,TRBV2,TRBD1,TGTGCCAGCGCACCGGGACAGGGGAACTACGAGCAGTACTTC,CASAPGQGNYEQYF